Presented here are 25 T cell receptor beta chains from one specimen sequenced in a study of T cells in Graves' hyperthyroidism and ophthalmopathy. From RNA transcripts, TCR beta CDR3 regions were amplified. When the TCR CDR3 underwent first-round RT-PCR, the HTBI primer set was used. TCRdb analysed the multiplex PCR reads with MiXCR anew, one entry per CDR3 protein. The sample has approximately 590,000 distinct CDR3 sequences; 15% to 19% are singletons. The sample comprised blood. These receptors were taken from a woman in her twenties or thirties with Graves' hyperthyroidism.

The gene calls are TRBV29-1 and TRBJ1-2; D might be TRBD1 (6 bases). V lost 5 bases, J lost 4 bases, and 17 bases lay in between. CDR1 is SQVTM and CDR2 is ANQGSEA in the germline V gene. The CDR3 loop spans 14 amino acids. Here the CDR3 DNA reads TGCAGCGTTACTGACAGGCGGGAGGGCTATGGCTACACCTTC. Translated: CSVTDRREGYGYTF. Full variable domain (outside the CDR3, taken from reference TRBV29-1 and TRBJ1-2): SAVISQKPSRDICQRGTSLTIQCQVDSQVTMMFWYRQQPGQSLTLIATANQGSEATYESGFVIDKFPISRPNLTFSTLTVSNMSPEDSSIYLCSVTDRREGYGYTFGSGTRLTVV.

The rearrangement joins TRBV10-3 to TRBJ2-6; the D is unclear. This CDR3 has 13 residues. Per germline, CDR1 ENHRY and CDR2 SYGVKD. The germline V and J ends were trimmed by 10 bases and 0 bases, with 7 bases remaining between them. CDR3 in amino acids: CATLFSGANVLTF. The CDR3 region has the DNA TGTGCCACCTTATTCTCTGGGGCCAACGTCCTGACTTTC.

This clonotype was recorded at least ten times. V gene TRBV27 combines with J gene TRBJ1-1; D possibly corresponds to TRBD1 (5 bases). CDR3 length equals 16 residues. Trimming shortened V by 0 bases and J by 3 bases, and 14 bases separated the two germline ends. CDR1 is MNHEY and CDR2 is SMNVEV in the germline V gene (reference sequence). CDR3 residues: CASSLSTGTGYTEAFF. The CDR3 DNA is TGTGCCAGCAGTTTATCCACAGGAACGGGGTACACTGAAGCTTTCTTT.

The chain links TRBV20-1 to TRBJ2-1, with a weak D call TRBD2 (5 bases). This CDR3 contains 18 residues. Trimming took 0 bases from V and 6 from J, leaving 24 bases between them. Germline loops: CDR1 DFQATT, CDR2 SNEGSKA (reference sequence). The CDR3 loop reads CSARDEDWPGRGSNEQFF. Written as DNA, the CDR3 is TGCAGTGCTAGAGATGAGGACTGGCCGGGAAGAGGGAGCAATGAGCAGTTCTTC.

This chain uses TRBV29-1 with TRBJ1-5; tentative D call: TRBD1 (5 bases). The CDR3 extends over 13 amino acids. The V end was cut by 7 bases, the J end by 5 bases, with 15 bases between. CDR1 and CDR2 (germline): SQVTM, ANQGSEA. The CDR3 coding sequence is TGCAGCGCCGGAGACAGTGCCGATCAGCCCCAGCATTTT. Translating gives CSAGDSADQPQHF.

This clonotype was picked up many times. The CDR3 DNA reads as TGTGCCATCAGTGAGTCGTCCGGGACTCCTGGCTACTTCTCTGGAAACACCATATATTTT. This encodes CAISESSGTPGYFSGNTIYF. The chain combines TRBV10-3 with TRBJ1-3; maybe TRBD1 (5 bases). Germline V CDR1 and CDR2: ENHRY, SYGVKD. Trimming stripped 0 bases from V and 0 bases from J, with 21 bases between. There are 20 residues in the CDR3.

This clonotype turned up a few times. This sequence joins TRBV19 and TRBJ2-1; 7 nucleotides match TRBD2. V dropped 6 bases and J dropped 6; count of bases not matched to a gene: 14. This CDR3 is 16 amino acids long. The germline gives CDR1 LNHDA, CDR2 SQIVND (reference sequence). This CDR3 reads CASRPQRQRGPNEQFF. In DNA form, the CDR3 reads TGTGCCAGTAGGCCGCAAAGGCAGCGGGGTCCCAATGAGCAGTTCTTC.

This clonotype was observed at least ten times. V usage is TRBV29-1 and J usage is TRBJ2-7, with 12 nucleotides matching TRBD2. CDR3 length: 14 amino acids. Trimming took 8 bases from V and 0 from J; bases not matched to a gene: 5. Germline values: CDR1 SQVTM, CDR2 ANQGSEA. DNA of the CDR3: TGCAGCATCCTAGCGGGAGGGCCCTCCTACGAGCAGTACTTC. Translated: CSILAGGPSYEQYF.

This clonotype showed up just a few times. The gene calls are TRBV9 and TRBJ1-1; possible D gene TRBD1, 5 bases. This CDR3 comprises 15 residues. CDR1 and CDR2 (germline): SGDLS, YYNGEE. Trimming took off 0 bases at V and 6 bases at J, with 15 bases between the two ends. CDR3: CASSVGAGIGSEAFF. The CDR3 DNA reads as TGTGCCAGCAGCGTAGGAGCAGGGATCGGATCTGAAGCTTTCTTT. The whole variable domain, filled in from reference TRBV9 and TRBJ1-1, reads DSGVTQTPKHLITATGQRVTLRCSPRSGDLSVYWYQQSLDQGLQFLIQYYNGEERAKGNILERFSAQQFPDLHSELNLSSLELGDSALYFCASSVGAGIGSEAFFGQGTRLTVV.

This clonotype was seen ten or more times. V and J are TRBV20-1 and TRBJ2-1; D ambiguous. CDR3 length: 10 amino acids. The germline V gene has CDR1 DFQATT and CDR2 SNEGSKA (reference sequence). V lost 6 bases and J 6 bases, leaving 6 bases between the germline ends. The CDR3 bases are TGCAGTGCCGCCACCAATGAGCAGTTCTTC. As protein: CSAATNEQFF.

This clonotype was found many times. The gene calls are TRBV18 and TRBJ2-7; 9 positions match TRBD1. V was pared by 8 bases and J by 4 bases, with 9 bases of the junction left unmatched. CDR3 length: 14 residues. CDR1 and CDR2 from the germline V gene are KGHSH and LQKENI. The CDR3 nucleotides are TGTGCCAGCAGCCCCCGGGACAGGGTGTACGAGCAGTACTTC. Translated: CASSPRDRVYEQYF.

This clonotype was found a few times. This rearrangement joins TRBV6-1 to TRBJ2-7; D uncertain. Germline CDR1 and CDR2: MNHNS and SASEGT. The V and J ends lost 8 bases and 2 bases respectively, with 13 bases between them. This CDR3 region has 13 residues. As DNA, the CDR3 is TGTGCCAGCGCTTTTTACAGAGCCTACGAGCAGTACTTC. Protein sequence: CASAFYRAYEQYF.

The rearrangement uses TRBV6-2 or TRBV6-3 and TRBJ2-5; D unresolved. Germline loops: CDR1 MNHEY, CDR2 SVGEGT. V lost 2 bases to trimming and J lost 5 bases, with 9 bases between them. The CDR3 sequence is 13 residues long. The CDR3 loop reads CASSYGSDETQYF. In nucleotides, the CDR3 is TGTGCCAGCAGTTACGGTTCGGACGAGACCCAGTACTTC.

This clonotype has more than one count but fewer than ten. The chain employs TRBV20-1 and TRBJ2-1; 11 bases are shared with TRBD2. Germline CDR1 is DFQATT and CDR2 is SNEGSKA (reference sequence). This CDR3 region has 15 residues. V lost 0 bases and J lost 6; bases outside the gene matches: 4. The CDR3 nucleotides read TGCAGTGCTAGAGACGCTAGCGGGAGGTCCAATGAGCAGTTCTTC. It is translated as CSARDASGRSNEQFF.

Ten or more counts support this clonotype. This chain connects TRBV6-2 or TRBV6-3 to TRBJ2-1; no clear D gene. V gave up 2 bases and J gave up 3 bases, with 14 bases separating them. This CDR3 has 16 residues. CDR1 MNHEY and CDR2 SVGEGT come from the germline V gene. In DNA form, the CDR3 reads TGTGCCAGCAGTTACCCCAGCATGGCTCGCTACAATGAGCAGTTCTTC. This codes for CASSYPSMARYNEQFF.

In regard to this clonotype: The CDR3 does not end in the conserved phenylalanine or tryptophan, so this is likely a read error. This sequence joins TRBV29-1 and TRBJ1-1; TRBD1 matches at 7 bases. J was trimmed by 0 bases and V by 6 bases; bases with no gene match: 10. The length of the CDR3 is 15 residues. Germline CDR1 SQVTM, CDR2 ANQGSEA. DNA of the CDR3: TGCAGCGTGGGACCCTCGACAGGGATGAACACTGAAGCTTTCTGT. It yields the protein CSVGPSTGMNTEAFC.

This clonotype occurred many times. The chain carries TRBV27 and TRBJ1-2, with 8 bases identical to TRBD1. The germline CDR1 and CDR2 sequences are MNHEY and SMNVEV (reference sequence). The junction had 5 bases not matched to a gene; V was cut back by 0 bases and J by 5 bases. This CDR3 region has 15 residues. Here the CDR3 DNA reads TGTGCCAGCAGTTTATCCGGACAGGGCCTTTATGGCTACACCTTC. This encodes CASSLSGQGLYGYTF.

This clonotype was counted many times. The J gene is TRBJ2-5, the V gene TRBV5-1; D unresolved. In germline, CDR1 is SGHRS, CDR2 YFSETQ. The CDR3 covers 13 residues. V dropped 0 bases and J dropped 6 bases, with 9 bases sitting between them. The DNA of the CDR3 is TGCGCCAGCAGCTTGGAGGGTCGGCAGACCCAGTACTTC. Its translation: CASSLEGRQTQYF.

This clonotype showed up just a few times. The rearrangement links TRBV6-2 or TRBV6-3 to TRBJ1-5; 7 bases fit TRBD1. The CDR3 covers 17 residues. Germline CDR1 and CDR2: MNHEY and SVGEGT. V was pared by 2 bases and J by 3 bases, with 10 bases of the junction left unmatched. The CDR3 DNA is TGTGCCAGCAGTTACGCTAGACAGGGACACCCCAATCAGCCCCAGCATTTT. Translated: CASSYARQGHPNQPQHF.

This clonotype was recorded many times. The CDR3 DNA follows: TGTGCCAGCAACGGGCTAGCGGGGAACACAGATACGCAGTATTTT. Translation gives CASNGLAGNTDTQYF. This rearrangement joins TRBV28 to TRBJ2-3; 9 bases line up with TRBD2. J lost 2 bases, V lost 7 bases, and 7 bases had no gene match. Looked up from germline, CDR1 is MDHEN and CDR2 is SYDVKM. The CDR3 spans 15 residues.

There are many counts of this clonotype. This chain links TRBV27 with TRBJ1-2; the match to TRBD1 covers 7 bases. There are 15 residues in the CDR3. Germline loops: CDR1 MNHEY, CDR2 SMNVEV (reference sequence). The V and J ends lost 7 bases and 4 bases, in that order; junction bases with no gene match: 12. The CDR3 sequence is CASTTRTGSVYGYTF. CDR3 DNA sequence: TGTGCCAGCACGACCCGGACAGGCTCGGTCTATGGCTACACCTTC.

The table lists this clonotype with many counts. This chain joins TRBV13 and TRBJ2-3; D perhaps matches TRBD1 (6 bases). The CDR3 extends over 17 amino acids. V dropped 5 bases and J dropped 0 bases, with 18 bases sitting between them. CDR1 PRHDT and CDR2 FYEKMQ come from the germline V gene (reference sequence). CDR3 region: CASSGGQTFSSTDTQYF. The CDR3 DNA sequence: TGTGCCAGCAGCGGTGGACAGACCTTCTCTAGCACAGATACGCAGTATTTT.

The chain recombines TRBV7-2 with TRBJ1-2, with no clear D. Germline assignment: CDR1 SGHTA and CDR2 FQGNSA. V shed 5 bases and J shed 4 bases, with 8 bases lying between them. This CDR3 is built from 12 residues. The CDR3 DNA follows: TGTGCCAGCAGCGTGGACGTCTATGGCTACACCTTC. Translated, it gives CASSVDVYGYTF. The variable domain in full, completed from reference TRBV7-2 and TRBJ1-2, reads GAGVSQSPSNKVTEKGKDVELRCDPISGHTALYWYRQSLGQGLEFLIYFQGNSAPDKSGLPSDRFSAERTGGSVSTLTIQRTQQEDSAVYLCASSVDVYGYTFGSGTRLTVV.

This clonotype was seen repeatedly, ten times or more. The chain's CDR3 is CASSRTSGRETQYF. CDR3 coding DNA: TGTGCCAGCAGCCGGACTAGCGGGCGTGAGACCCAGTACTTC. The chain employs TRBV3-1 and TRBJ2-5; TRBD2 matches 11 bases. The CDR3 runs to 14 residues. Germline CDR1 and CDR2: LGHDT and YNNKEL (reference sequence). The V segment lost 4 bases and the J segment 5 bases; nucleotides outside the gene matches: 3.

This clonotype was detected once. It may be a read error: a sequence one base away is much more abundant. The rearrangement joins TRBV3-1 to TRBJ2-7; D unresolved. Germline CDR1 LGHDT, CDR2 YNNKEL (reference sequence). The CDR3 is made up of 15 amino acids. CDR3: CASSQWVGGTYEQCF. The CDR3, as DNA: TGTGCCAGCAGCCAATGGGTCGGCGGAACCTACGAGCAGTGCTTC.